This T cell receptor (beta chain) was recorded in a study of regulatory T cells in long-lasting Graves disease. Broader study findings: Graves' patients with persistent disease showed TCR diversity lower than patients newly diagnosed.

Time point in this sample: persistent/refractory GD, antithyroid drugs over 5 years with positive TRAb. Preparation of the TCR library used RNA extracted from PBMCs. Both iRepertoire HTBI primers and Arm-PCR of CDR3 regions were used to build the TCR beta libraries. TCRdb re-called the multiplex PCR reads with MiXCR, one entry per CDR3 protein. The repertoire holds about 310,000 distinct CDR3 sequences, with around 23% as singletons. Comments on this clonotype: Its antigen remains unknown. A read error is possible here, since a much larger clone lies one base away.

This CDR3 comprises 15 residues. V was pared by 5 bases and J by 6 bases, with 11 bases of the junction left unmatched. CDR1 and CDR2 from the germline V gene are SGHTA and FQGNSA. Specimen: peripheral blood mononuclear cells (PBMCs), collected when the disease was refractory, from a patient treated with antithyroid drugs. The sequence came from a female donor with Graves disease. The V call is TRBV7-2, the J call TRBJ2-5, with TRBD1 identical over 8 bases. The CDR3, as DNA: TGTGCCAGCAGCGAAGGGGCAGGGGGCGGAAAGACCCAGTACTTC. Translated, it gives CASSEGAGGGKTQYF.